The clone carrying this T cell receptor beta chain was counted between two and nine times. These data belong to a study of patients and donors after allogeneic stem cell transplantation. TCRdb recomputed calls from the RT-PCR reads with MiXCR, one row per CDR3 protein. The table records about 410,000 distinct CDR3 sequences, roughly 17% of them present only once. The TCR sequence derives from a human donor who was either an allogeneic HSCT recipient or a stem cell or donor lymphocyte infusion donor (not recorded which). It is not recorded whose cells these are; they may come from a transplant donor. Sequenced input: blood, either unsorted or a sorted T cell fraction (not recorded which).

The CDR3 DNA is TGCGCCAGCAGCTCCGGGGTAGTTAGCACAGATACGCAGTATTTT. Protein: CASSSGVVSTDTQYF. The chain recombines TRBV5-1 with TRBJ2-3, with D possibly matching TRBD2 (5 bases). The germline V and J ends were trimmed by 3 bases and 0 bases, with 11 bases remaining between them. Germline-derived CDR1 and CDR2 are SGHRS and YFSETQ. The CDR3 has 15 residues. The variable domain in full, completed from reference TRBV5-1 and TRBJ2-3, reads KAGVTQTPRYLIKTRGQQVTLSCSPISGHRSVSWYQQTPGQGLQFLFEYFSETQRNKGNFPGRFSGRQFSNSRSEMNVSTLELGDSALYLCASSSGVVSTDTQYFGPGTRLTVL.